Listed below are T cell receptor beta chains from one sample, sequenced in a study of shared clonotypes between healthy human individuals. TCRdb keeps only in-frame clones here, not all; method: immunoSEQ multiplex PCR. The sample carries some 2.1 million clones, approximately 95% recorded once. Source material: naive CD4+ T cells sorted from blood. These receptors originate from a man younger than 30 in good health. CDR3s include the opening cysteine and the closing phenylalanine or tryptophan. The order of the fields is V gene, D gene, clone size, J gene, CDR3 protein, CDR3 DNA. D genes are given only for firm matches. Clone size is stated in some rows and not others, as once, few, many or a class when expanded.

>TRBV5-1|.|.|TRBJ1-1
CASSPQGGGGGTEAFF
TGCGCCAGCAGCCCCCAGGGAGGGGGTGGTGGGACTGAAGCTTTCTTT
>TRBV11-3|TRBD2|.|TRBJ2-1
CASSLGTSGRVEQFF
TGTGCCAGCAGCTTAGGGACTAGCGGGAGGGTTGAGCAGTTCTTC
>TRBV28|.|.|TRBJ1-2
CASSLIQSLEAANYGYTF
TGTGCCAGCAGTTTGATCCAGTCGCTTGAGGCGGCTAACTATGGCTACACCTTC
>TRBV6-1|.|.|TRBJ2-7
CASSAGVIGSYEQYF
TGTGCCAGCAGTGCAGGGGTCATCGGGTCCTACGAGCAGTACTTC
>TRBV4-3|.|.|TRBJ2-2
CASSQEPGGTGNTGELFF
TGCGCCAGCAGCCAAGAGCCCGGGGGGACAGGGAACACCGGGGAGCTGTTTTTT
>TRBV6-5|.|.|TRBJ1-3
CASSSQGGSGNTIYF
TGTGCCAGCAGTTCACAAGGGGGTTCTGGAAACACCATATATTTT
>TRBV18|.|.|TRBJ2-7
CASSPTTGGGEQYF
TGTGCCAGCTCACCGACAACGGGGGGCGGCGAGCAGTACTTC
>TRBV27|.|once|TRBJ2-6
CASSLVVGGRGANVLTF
TGTGCCAGCAGTTTGGTAGTAGGGGGGCGTGGGGCCAACGTCCTGACTTTC
>TRBV7-2|TRBD2|.|TRBJ2-1
CASSSTSGSLGEQFF
TGTGCCAGCAGCTCAACTAGCGGGAGTTTAGGTGAGCAGTTCTTC
>TRBV2|.|.|TRBJ2-2
CASTRSLAGELFF
TGTGCCAGCACTCGGTCGCTTGCCGGGGAGCTGTTTTTT
>TRBV12-5|.|.|TRBJ2-7
CASGFSARVEGSYEQYF
TGTGCTAGTGGTTTTTCTGCCCGGGTGGAGGGGTCCTACGAGCAGTACTTC
>TRBV30|TRBD2|.|TRBJ2-5
CAWSALAGVRGETQYF
TGTGCCTGGAGTGCCCTAGCGGGAGTGAGGGGAGAGACCCAGTACTTC
>TRBV6-5|TRBD1|.|TRBJ1-2
CASSFGQGSYGYTF
TGTGCCAGCAGTTTCGGACAGGGGAGTTATGGCTACACCTTC
>TRBV6-6|TRBD1|once|TRBJ2-2
CASSRGQGVNTGELFF
TGTGCCAGCAGCCGGGGACAGGGAGTGAACACCGGGGAGCTGTTTTTT
>TRBV19|.|.|TRBJ1-3
CASSNRESGNTIYF
TGTGCCAGTAGCAACAGGGAATCTGGAAACACCATATATTTT